This TCR beta chain originates from a study of CD8+ T cells in alopecia areata. Sequencing templates came from extracted RNA that was reverse transcribed into cDNA. The assay was immunoSEQ multiplex PCR, and TCRdb's table has in-frame clones only and misses some. Of over 95,000 clones listed, 60% to 75% are singletons. Treatment noted: oral pan-JAK inhibitor, 5-10 mg twice daily. The V gene's germline CDR1 is MGHRA and CDR2 YSYEKL. V was cut by 4 bases and J by 3 bases, with 7 bases left in between. CDR3 size: 12 residues. The chain has TRBV4-1 and TRBJ2-7; D uncertain. The sample was CD8+ T cells sorted from blood, taken at week 4, from a patient treated with tofacitinib. The sequence was collected from a human donor with alopecia areata. CDR3 amino acids: CASSRNSYEQYF. The CDR3 bases are TGCGCCAGCAGCCGGAACAGCTACGAGCAGTACTTC.